This paragraph reports one TCR beta chain. This clone showed up many times. This receptor's antigen is unknown. There are no base qualities to consult, and no much larger clone falls within one base. The sample originates from a study of metastatic and nonmetastatic thyroid tumors (dated by TCRdb to the early 2020s). Study-level background: Repertoires were compared across peripheral blood and tumor or nodule tissue samples from malignant and benign thyroid patients.

None of the patients had been given any treatment before thyroid surgery. The study retrospectively analysed patient clinical samples collected from the early 2010s to the late 2010s using T-cell receptor beta sequencing. Trimming removed 2 bases from V and 5 bases from J, leaving 13 bases between the germline ends. CDR1 MNHEY and CDR2 SVGAGI are derived from the germline V gene. The CDR3 has 15 amino acids, counting the end cysteine and phenylalanine. Here the CDR3 DNA is all that survives: 45 bases in frame from base 1. Library generation was performed with PCR. TCRdb records Illumina HiSeq 4000 as the sequencer. High-throughput sequencing was used to profile the TCR beta-chain CDR3 region of each patient. In the paper's pipeline: Drawing on CDR3 differences between clinicopathological groups, the researchers built a classifier meant to tell apart patients with distant-metastatic papillary thyroid cancer. The Shannon index was used to assess repertoire diversity, and the Morisita-Horn index was used to assess tumor-blood repertoire similarity. TCRdb cleaned the public reads at Q25 with fastp, built clones with MiXCR and kept in-frame beta chains. It is TCRdb's table, rather than the study itself, that gives the V and J calls and clone size. The sample includes roughly 20,000 clones, with 11% observed a single time. Of the sample, approximately 8% falls within the top ten clones.

Paper-wide results and their limitations: In both blood and tumor samples, TCR beta diversity was reported to be significantly higher in malignant tumors than in benign nodules.

The chain is made from TRBV6-5 and TRBJ2-1; 7 matching bases give a weak D call of TRBD1. The clonotype originates from a female donor with papillary thyroid cancer or a benign thyroid nodule (not recorded which). Some clones in this sample may be carry-over from other donors' samples. Sequencing was done on a sample of blood. The CDR3 protein: CASSYRGTDNNEQFF. The sequenced DNA: TGTGCCAGCAGTTACCGGGGGACAGATAACAATGAGCAGTTCTTC.